This T cell receptor (beta chain) came from a study of CXCR3 chemokines and chemotherapy response in bladder cancer. The CDR3 consists of 14 residues. Germline values: CDR1 MNHEY, CDR2 SVGAGI. Trimming took off 5 bases at V and 2 bases at J, with 9 bases between the two ends. One entry per CDR3 protein, called by TCRdb with MiXCR from the PCR reads. The profile shows more than 10,000 distinct CDR3 sequences, 12% of them singletons. This clonotype was recorded many times. This sample was gathered from a patient whose treatment included neoadjuvant chemotherapy. This sequence was found in a human donor with bladder cancer that did not respond to neoadjuvant chemotherapy. The V and J genes are TRBV6-5 and TRBJ1-4; tentatively, D is TRBD1 (5 bases). The CDR3 reads CASSQGGTNEKLFF. CDR3 DNA: TGTGCCAGCAGTCAGGGTGGGACTAATGAAAAACTGTTTTTT.